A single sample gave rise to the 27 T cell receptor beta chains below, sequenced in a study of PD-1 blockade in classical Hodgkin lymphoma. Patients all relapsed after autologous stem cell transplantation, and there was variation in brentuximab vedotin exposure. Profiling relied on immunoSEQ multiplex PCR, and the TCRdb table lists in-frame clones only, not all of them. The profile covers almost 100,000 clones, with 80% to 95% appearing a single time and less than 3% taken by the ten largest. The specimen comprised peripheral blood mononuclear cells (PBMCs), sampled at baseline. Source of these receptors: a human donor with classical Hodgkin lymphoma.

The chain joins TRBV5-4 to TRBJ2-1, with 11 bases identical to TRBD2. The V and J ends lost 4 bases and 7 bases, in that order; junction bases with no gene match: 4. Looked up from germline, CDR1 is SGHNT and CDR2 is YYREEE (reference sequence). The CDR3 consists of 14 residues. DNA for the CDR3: TGTGCCAGCAGCGGTAGCGGGAGGGTGAATGAGCAGTTCTTC. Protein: CASSGSGRVNEQFF. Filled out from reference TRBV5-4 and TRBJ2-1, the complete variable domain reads ETGVTQSPTHLIKTRGQQVTLRCSSQSGHNTVSWYQQALGQGPQFIFQYYREEENGRGNFPPRFSGLQFPNYSSELNVNALELDDSALYLCASSGSGRVNEQFFGPGTRLTVL.

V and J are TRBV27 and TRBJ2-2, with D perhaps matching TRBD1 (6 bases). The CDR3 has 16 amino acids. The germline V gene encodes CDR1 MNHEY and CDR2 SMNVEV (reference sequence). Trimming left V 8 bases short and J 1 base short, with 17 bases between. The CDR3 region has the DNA TGTGCCAGCCGACCCGCCTCGGGACAGAACACCGGGGAGCTGTTTTTT. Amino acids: CASRPASGQNTGELFF.

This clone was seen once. CDR3 nucleotides: TGTGCCAGCAGTGGAGGTATCGGGGGACAGGGCTACAATCAGCCCCAGCATTTT. This sequence encodes CASSGGIGGQGYNQPQHF. The chain has TRBV6-1 and TRBJ1-5, with 9 bases aligning to TRBD1. This CDR3 comprises 18 residues. Germline V gene sequence: CDR1 MNHNS, CDR2 SASEGT. V lost 4 bases to trimming and J lost 3 bases; unmatched junction nucleotides: 13.

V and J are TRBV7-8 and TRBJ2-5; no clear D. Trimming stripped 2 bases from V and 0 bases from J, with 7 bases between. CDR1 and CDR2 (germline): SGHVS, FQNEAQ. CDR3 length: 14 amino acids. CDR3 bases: TGTGCCAGCAGCTTACGGGCCGACCAAGAGACCCAGTACTTC. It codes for CASSLRADQETQYF.

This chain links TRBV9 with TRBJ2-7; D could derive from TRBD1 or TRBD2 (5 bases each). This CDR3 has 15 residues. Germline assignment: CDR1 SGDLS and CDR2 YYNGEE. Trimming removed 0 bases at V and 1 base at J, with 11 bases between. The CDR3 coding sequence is TGTGCCAGCAGCGTAGGGTGGGACGGGTCCTACGAGCAGTACTTC. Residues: CASSVGWDGSYEQYF.

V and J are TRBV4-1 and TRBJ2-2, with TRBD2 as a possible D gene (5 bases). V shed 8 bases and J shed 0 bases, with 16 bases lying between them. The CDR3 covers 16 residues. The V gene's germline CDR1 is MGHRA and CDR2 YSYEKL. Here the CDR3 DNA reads TGCGCCAGCCGGTATAGGGCGGGCCCGAACACCGGGGAGCTGTTTTTT. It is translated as CASRYRAGPNTGELFF.

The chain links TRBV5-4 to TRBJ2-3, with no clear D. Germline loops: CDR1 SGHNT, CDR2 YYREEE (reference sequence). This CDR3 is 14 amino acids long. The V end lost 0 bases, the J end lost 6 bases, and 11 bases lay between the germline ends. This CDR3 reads CASSLVVFGDTQYF. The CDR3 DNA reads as TGTGCCAGCAGCTTGGTGGTGTTTGGGGATACGCAGTATTTT.

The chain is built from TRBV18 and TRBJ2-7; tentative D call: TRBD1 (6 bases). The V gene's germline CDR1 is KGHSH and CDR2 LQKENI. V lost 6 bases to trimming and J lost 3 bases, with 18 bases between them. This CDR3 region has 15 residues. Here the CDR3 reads CASSPAGATDYEQYF. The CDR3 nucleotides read TGTGCCAGCTCCCCAGCAGGGGCTACGGACTACGAGCAGTACTTC.

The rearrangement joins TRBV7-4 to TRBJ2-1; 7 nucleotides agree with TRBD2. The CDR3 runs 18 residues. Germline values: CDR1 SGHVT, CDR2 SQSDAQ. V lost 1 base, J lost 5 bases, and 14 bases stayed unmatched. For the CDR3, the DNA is TGTGCCAGCAGCTTAGAGGGTCTGGAGCGGGAAGAAAACAATGAGCAGTTCTTC. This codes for CASSLEGLEREENNEQFF.

CDR3 coding DNA: TGTGCCAGCAGCCCGGGACTAGCTCTCCTTGGGCCTCCCGAGCAGTACTTC. Protein: CASSPGLALLGPPEQYF. This chain joins TRBV27 and TRBJ2-7; 9 nucleotides align to TRBD2. This CDR3 is 17 amino acids long. Germline lookup yields CDR1 MNHEY and CDR2 SMNVEV (reference sequence). V shed 6 bases, J shed 6 bases, and the junction held 18 bases outside the gene matches.

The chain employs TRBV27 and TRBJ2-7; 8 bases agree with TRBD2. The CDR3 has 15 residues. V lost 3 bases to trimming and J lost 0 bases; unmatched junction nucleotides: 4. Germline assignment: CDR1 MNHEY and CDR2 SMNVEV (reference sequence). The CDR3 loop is CASSFFSGVSYEQYF. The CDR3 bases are TGTGCCAGCAGTTTCTTTAGCGGGGTCTCCTACGAGCAGTACTTC.

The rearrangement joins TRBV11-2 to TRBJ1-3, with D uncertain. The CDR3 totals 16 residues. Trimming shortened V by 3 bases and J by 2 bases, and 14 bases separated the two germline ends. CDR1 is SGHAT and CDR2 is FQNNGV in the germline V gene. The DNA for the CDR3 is TGTGCCAGCAGCTTTGGGCTCCCTGCCCCTGGAAACACCATATATTTT. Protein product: CASSFGLPAPGNTIYF.

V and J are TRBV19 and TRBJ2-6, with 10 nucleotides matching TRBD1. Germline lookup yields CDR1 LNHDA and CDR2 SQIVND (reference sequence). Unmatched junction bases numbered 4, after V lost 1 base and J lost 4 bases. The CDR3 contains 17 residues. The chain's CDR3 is CASSIGQGAWGANVLTF. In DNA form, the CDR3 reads TGTGCCAGTAGTATAGGACAGGGGGCGTGGGGGGCCAACGTCCTGACTTTC.

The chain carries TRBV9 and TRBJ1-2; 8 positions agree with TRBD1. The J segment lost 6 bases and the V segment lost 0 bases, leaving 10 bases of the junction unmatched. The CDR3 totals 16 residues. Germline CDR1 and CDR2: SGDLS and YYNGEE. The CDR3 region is CASSVEWQGASDGYTF. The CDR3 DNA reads TGTGCCAGCAGCGTAGAGTGGCAGGGGGCGTCGGATGGCTACACCTTC.

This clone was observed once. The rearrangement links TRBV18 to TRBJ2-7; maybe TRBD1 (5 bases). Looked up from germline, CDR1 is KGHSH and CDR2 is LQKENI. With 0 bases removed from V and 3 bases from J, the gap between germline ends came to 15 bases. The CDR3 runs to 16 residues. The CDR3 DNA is TGTGCCAGCTCACCACCGGGCAGGGAACCCTACTACGAGCAGTACTTC. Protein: CASSPPGREPYYEQYF.

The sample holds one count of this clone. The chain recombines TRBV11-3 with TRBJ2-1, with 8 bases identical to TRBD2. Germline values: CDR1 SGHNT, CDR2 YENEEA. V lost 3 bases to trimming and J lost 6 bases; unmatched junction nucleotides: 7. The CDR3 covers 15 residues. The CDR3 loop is CASSLVGSGGNEQFF. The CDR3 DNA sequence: TGTGCCAGCAGCTTGGTCGGGAGCGGGGGCAATGAGCAGTTCTTC.

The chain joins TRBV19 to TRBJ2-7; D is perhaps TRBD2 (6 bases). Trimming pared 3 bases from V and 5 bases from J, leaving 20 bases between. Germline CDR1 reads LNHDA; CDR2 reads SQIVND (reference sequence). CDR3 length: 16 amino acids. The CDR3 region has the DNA TGTGCCAGTAGTATGGGACTTTTCGGGGAACGACACGAGCAGTACTTC. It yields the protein CASSMGLFGERHEQYF.

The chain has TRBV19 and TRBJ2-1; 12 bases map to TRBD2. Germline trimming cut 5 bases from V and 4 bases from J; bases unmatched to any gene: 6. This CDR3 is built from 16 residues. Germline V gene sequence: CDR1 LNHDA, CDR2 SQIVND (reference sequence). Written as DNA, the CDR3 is TGTGCCAGTAGTGGGAGGACTAGCGGGACGTACAATGAGCAGTTCTTC. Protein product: CASSGRTSGTYNEQFF.

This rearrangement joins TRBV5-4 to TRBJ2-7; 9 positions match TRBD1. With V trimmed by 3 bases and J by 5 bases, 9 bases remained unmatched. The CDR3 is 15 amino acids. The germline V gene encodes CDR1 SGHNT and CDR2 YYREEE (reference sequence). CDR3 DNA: TGTGCCAGCAGCTGGGTGGTGGGACAGGGTCACGAGCAGTACTTC. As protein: CASSWVVGQGHEQYF. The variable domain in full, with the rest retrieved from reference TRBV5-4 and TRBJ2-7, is ETGVTQSPTHLIKTRGQQVTLRCSSQSGHNTVSWYQQALGQGPQFIFQYYREEENGRGNFPPRFSGLQFPNYSSELNVNALELDDSALYLCASSWVVGQGHEQYFGPGTRLTVT.

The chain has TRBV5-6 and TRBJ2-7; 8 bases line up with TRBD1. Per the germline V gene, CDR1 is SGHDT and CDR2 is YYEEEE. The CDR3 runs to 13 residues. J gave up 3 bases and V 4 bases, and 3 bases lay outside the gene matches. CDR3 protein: CASSQTGGYEQYF. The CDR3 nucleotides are TGTGCCAGCAGCCAAACAGGGGGCTACGAGCAGTACTTC.

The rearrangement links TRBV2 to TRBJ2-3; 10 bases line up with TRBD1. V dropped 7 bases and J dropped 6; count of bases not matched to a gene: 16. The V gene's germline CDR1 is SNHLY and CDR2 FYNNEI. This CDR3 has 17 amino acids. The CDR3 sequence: CASKRDRGVRVVDTQYF. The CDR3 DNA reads TGTGCCAGCAAGAGGGACAGGGGTGTTCGTGTTGTGGATACGCAGTATTTT. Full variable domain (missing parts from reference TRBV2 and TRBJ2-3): EPEVTQTPSHQVTQMGQEVILRCVPISNHLYFYWYRQILGQKVEFLVSFYNNEISEKSEIFDDQFSVERPDGSNFTLKIRSTKLEDSAMYFCASKRDRGVRVVDTQYFGPGTRLTVL.

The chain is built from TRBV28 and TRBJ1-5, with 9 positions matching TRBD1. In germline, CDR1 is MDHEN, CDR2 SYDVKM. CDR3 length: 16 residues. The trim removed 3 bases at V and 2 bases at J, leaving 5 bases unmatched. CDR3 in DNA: TGTGCCAGCAGTTTGTCAACAGGGGGCGGCAATCAGCCCCAGCATTTT. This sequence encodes CASSLSTGGGNQPQHF.

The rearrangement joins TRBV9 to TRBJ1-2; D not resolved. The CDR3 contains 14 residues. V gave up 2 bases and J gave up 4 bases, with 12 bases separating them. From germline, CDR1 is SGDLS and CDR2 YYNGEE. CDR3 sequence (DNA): TGTGCCAGCAGCGTGGCACTCCTGGGCTATGGCTACACCTTC. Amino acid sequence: CASSVALLGYGYTF.

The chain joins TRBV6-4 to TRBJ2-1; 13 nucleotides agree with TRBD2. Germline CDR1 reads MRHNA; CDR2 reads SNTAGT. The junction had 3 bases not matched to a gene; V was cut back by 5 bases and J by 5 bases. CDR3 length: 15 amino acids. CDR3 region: CASSTGLAGNNEQFF. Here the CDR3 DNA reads TGTGCCAGCAGTACGGGACTAGCGGGGAACAATGAGCAGTTCTTC.

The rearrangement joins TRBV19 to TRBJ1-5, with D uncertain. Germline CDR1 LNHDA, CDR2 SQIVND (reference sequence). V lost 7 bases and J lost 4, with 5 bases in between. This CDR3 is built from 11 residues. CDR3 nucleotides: TGTGCCAGTAATGCTAATCAGCCCCAGCATTTT. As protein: CASNANQPQHF.

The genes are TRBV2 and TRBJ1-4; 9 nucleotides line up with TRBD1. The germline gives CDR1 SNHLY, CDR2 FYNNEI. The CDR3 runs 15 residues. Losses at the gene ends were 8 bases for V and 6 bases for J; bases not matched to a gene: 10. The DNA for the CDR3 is TGTGCCAGCCTCTTTGAACAGGGGGCATATGAAAAACTGTTTTTT. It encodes CASLFEQGAYEKLFF.

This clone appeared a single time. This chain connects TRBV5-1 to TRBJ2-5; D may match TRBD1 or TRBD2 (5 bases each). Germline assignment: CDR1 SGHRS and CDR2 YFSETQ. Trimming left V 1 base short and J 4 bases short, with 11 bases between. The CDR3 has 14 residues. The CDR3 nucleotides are TGCGCCAGCAGCTTGTCGACAGAGGGAGAGACCCAGTACTTC. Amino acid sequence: CASSLSTEGETQYF.